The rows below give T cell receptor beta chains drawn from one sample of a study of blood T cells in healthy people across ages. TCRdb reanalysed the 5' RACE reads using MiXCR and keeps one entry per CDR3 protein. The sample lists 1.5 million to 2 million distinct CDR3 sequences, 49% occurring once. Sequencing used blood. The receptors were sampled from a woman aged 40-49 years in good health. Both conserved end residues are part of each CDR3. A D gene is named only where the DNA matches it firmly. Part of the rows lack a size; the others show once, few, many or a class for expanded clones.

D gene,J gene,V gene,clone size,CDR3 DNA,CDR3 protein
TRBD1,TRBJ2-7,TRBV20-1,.,TGCAGTGCTAGGACAGGGCCGGAGGAGCAGTACTTC,CSARTGPEEQYF
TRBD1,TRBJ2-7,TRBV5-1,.,TGCGCCAGCAGACAGGGGTTCTCCTACGAGCAGTACTTC,CASRQGFSYEQYF
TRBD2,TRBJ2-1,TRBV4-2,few,TGTGCCAGCAGCCAAGATTTAAGGCTAGCGGGGGGTAATGAGCAGTTCTTC,CASSQDLRLAGGNEQFF
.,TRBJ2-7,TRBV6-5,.,TGTGCCAGCAGTTACACTTACGGGCACGAGCAGTACTTC,CASSYTYGHEQYF
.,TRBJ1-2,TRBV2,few,TGTGCCAGCAGGGTCAGGGACCATGGCTACACCTTC,CASRVRDHGYTF
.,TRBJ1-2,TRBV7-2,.,TGTGCCAGCAGCACCATTGCAGGCTATGGCTACACCTTC,CASSTIAGYGYTF
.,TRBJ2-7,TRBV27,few,TGTGCCAGCAGTTTAACTCAGGAGTCCTACGAGCAGTACTTC,CASSLTQESYEQYF
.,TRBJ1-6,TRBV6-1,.,TGTGCCAGCACAAGACATTGGGATTCACCCCTCCACTTT,CASTRHWDSPLHF
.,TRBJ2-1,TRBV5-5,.,TGTGCCAGCAGCTTGGCCTTCCTTGGGGATGAGCAGTTCTTC,CASSLAFLGDEQFF
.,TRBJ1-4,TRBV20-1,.,TGCAGTGCTATGGGACTCCAGGAGGAAAAACTGTTTTTT,CSAMGLQEEKLFF
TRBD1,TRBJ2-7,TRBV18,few,TGTGCCAGCTCCCCCCGGACAGGATTCGTCTACGAGCAGTACTTC,CASSPRTGFVYEQYF
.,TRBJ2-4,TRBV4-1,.,TGCGCCAGCAGCCAAGATGGGGTCGATCGATGGTACTTC,CASSQDGVDRWYF
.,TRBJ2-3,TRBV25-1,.,TGTGCCAGCAGGAAGGGGATGGGGCAGTATTTT,CASRKGMGQYF
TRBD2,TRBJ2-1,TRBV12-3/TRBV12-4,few,TGTGCCAGCAGCCTCAGCGGGGGGGCGCTCAATGAGCAGTTCTTC,CASSLSGGALNEQFF
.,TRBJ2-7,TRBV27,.,TGTGCCAGCAGTGCGCTTACAGGGAGCACTTACGAGCAGTACTTC,CASSALTGSTYEQYF
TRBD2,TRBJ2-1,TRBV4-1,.,TGCGCCAGCAGCCAAGTGGGTGGTAGCGGGGCGGGGTACAATGAGCAGTTCTTC,CASSQVGGSGAGYNEQFF
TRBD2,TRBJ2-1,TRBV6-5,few,TGTGCCAGCAGTTACCGGGGGGTCGACAATGAGCAGTTCTTC,CASSYRGVDNEQFF
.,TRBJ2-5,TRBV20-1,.,TGCAGTGCTAGAGACACGTTAAGCGAGACCCAGTACTTC,CSARDTLSETQYF
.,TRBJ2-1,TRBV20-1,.,TGCAGTGCTGCCCCCCCGGTAGTGGATGAGCAGTTCTTC,CSAAPPVVDEQFF